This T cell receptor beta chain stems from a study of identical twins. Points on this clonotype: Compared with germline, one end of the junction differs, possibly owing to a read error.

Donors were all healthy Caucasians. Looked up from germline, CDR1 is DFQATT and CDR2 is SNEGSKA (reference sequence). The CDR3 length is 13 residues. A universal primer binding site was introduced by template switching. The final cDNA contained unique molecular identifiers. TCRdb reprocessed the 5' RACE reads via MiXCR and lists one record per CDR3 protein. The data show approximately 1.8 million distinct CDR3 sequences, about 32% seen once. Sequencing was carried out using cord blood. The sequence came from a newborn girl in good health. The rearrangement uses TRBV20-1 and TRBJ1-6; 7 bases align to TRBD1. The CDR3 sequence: CSARAGGYSPPHF. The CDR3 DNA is TGCAGTGCTCGGGCAGGGGGTTATTCACCCCCCCACTTT.